This T cell receptor (beta chain) emerged from a study of T cell repertoires in cytomegalovirus infection. About the research overall: CMV infection plus the matching HLA type was flagged by public TCR beta signatures.

Each CDR3 protein is one row after TCRdb ran MiXCR on the reads. The sample yields around 350,000 distinct CDR3 sequences, roughly 18% seen once. The receptor was isolated from a human donor in good health (CMV status not recorded). Some clones in this sample may be carry-over from other donors' samples. The sample comprised PBMCs.

CDR3 DNA sequence: TGTGCCAGCAGCTTACTAGCGGGAGAGTACTACGAGCAGTACTTC. It yields the protein CASSLLAGEYYEQYF. The chain couples TRBV11-2 to TRBJ2-7; 10 bases agree with TRBD2. Germline V gene sequence: CDR1 SGHAT, CDR2 FQNNGV. With V trimmed by 2 bases and J by 3 bases, 4 bases remained unmatched. There are 15 residues in the CDR3.